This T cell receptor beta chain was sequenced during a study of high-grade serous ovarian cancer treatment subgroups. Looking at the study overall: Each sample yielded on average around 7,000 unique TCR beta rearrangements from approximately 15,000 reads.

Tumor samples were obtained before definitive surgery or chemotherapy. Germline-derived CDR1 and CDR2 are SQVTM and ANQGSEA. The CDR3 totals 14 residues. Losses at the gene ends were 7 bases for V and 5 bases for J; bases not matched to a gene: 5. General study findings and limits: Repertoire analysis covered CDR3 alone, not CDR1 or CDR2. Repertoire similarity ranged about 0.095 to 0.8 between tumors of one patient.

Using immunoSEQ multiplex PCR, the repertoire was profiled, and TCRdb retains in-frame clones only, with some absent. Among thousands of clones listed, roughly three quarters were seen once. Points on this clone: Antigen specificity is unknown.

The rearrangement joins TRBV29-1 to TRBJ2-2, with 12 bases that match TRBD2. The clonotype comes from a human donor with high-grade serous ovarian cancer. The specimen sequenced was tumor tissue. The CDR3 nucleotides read TGCAGCGGGGAACTAGCGGGAGGAACCGGGGAGCTGTTTTTT. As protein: CSGELAGGTGELFF.